This T cell receptor beta chain was sequenced during a study of early T cells in non-severe SARS-CoV-2 infection (dated by TCRdb to 2020 to 2022). Notes on the research overall: Because TCR sequencing was done on bulk RNA from unsorted whole blood, the alpha and beta chains could not be paired.

The study was a case-control design nested within a healthcare worker cohort in London, UK, with weekly nasopharyngeal swab PCR tests and blood sampling. Healthcare workers were enrolled in the week of the UK lockdown, from 23 to 31 March 2020, and were followed every week for up to roughly 15 weeks. Results the study describes overall, beyond this receptor: VDJdb matching was skewed toward anti-spike CD8 responses and likely underestimated virus-specific expansions, missing private and CD4 specificities.

The library relied on 5' RACE. Sequenced using a NextSeq 500. Unique molecular identifiers were attached to individual cDNA molecules in the TCR library protocol so that sequencing error and PCR bias could be corrected. TCR alpha and beta chains were both sequenced, and the abundances of alpha and beta sequences in each sample were closely correlated with each other. The source study handled its data this way. V gene, J gene and CDR3 annotation of TCR sequences was performed with Decombinator V4. TCRs were defined as expanded if a significant change between any two time points was detected under a Poisson model with p below 0.0001. TCR abundances were normalised to the total number of TCRs sequenced per sample and expressed as counts per million. TRAV1-2 paired with TRAJ12, TRAJ20 or TRAJ33 defined MAIT TCRs, while TRAV10 paired with TRAJ18 defined iNKT TCRs. VDJdb, accessed on 1 November 2021, was searched for TCRs annotated for CMV, EBV and SARS-CoV-2, and TCRs annotated for more than one antigen were excluded. TCRdb redid the processing of the public reads, applying fastp at Q25 and MiXCR, and retained in-frame beta chains. Rows merge per CDR3 protein into single entries with the most common DNA and genes. In this record, the V and J calls reflect TCRdb's handling and not the investigators' own analysis. For this sample the table gives 61,000 or so distinct CDR3 sequences, of which 9.5% to 15% were detected only once. Approximately 1% of the sample lies in the top ten.

Notes on this clonotype: Its antigen specificity is not known. Base qualities are missing; no much larger clone stands one base away.

The junction shows trimming of 4 bases on V and 0 bases on J, plus 12 bases between the germline ends. From the cysteine through the phenylalanine, the CDR3 covers 15 amino acids. Only CDR3 DNA is held: 45 bases, read in frame from base 1. As encoded in the germline V gene (reference sequence), CDR1 is SEHNR while CDR2 is FQNEAQ. The specimen comprised whole blood, sampled at baseline. This sequence was found in an adult who was a healthcare worker with PCR-confirmed SARS-CoV-2 infection or an uninfected control (not recorded which). The donor label of this sample is uncertain. The sequence joins TRBV7-9 to TRBJ1-1, with the identity of the D gene unclear. The CDR3 reads as follows: CASSSRTRLNTEAFF. The sequence in DNA is TGTGCCAGCAGCTCCAGGACCCGCCTGAACACTGAAGCTTTCTTT. This CDR3, with the reference TRBV7-9 and TRBJ1-1 proteins standing in past its ends, gives the full variable domain DTGVSQNPRHKITKRGQNVTFRCDPISEHNRLYWYRQTLGQGPEFLTYFQNEAQLEKSRLLSDRFSAERPKGSFSTLEIQRTEQGDSAMYLCASSSRTRLNTEAFFGQGTRLTVV.